These 30 T cell receptor beta chains were all obtained from the same sample, sequenced in a study of T cells in tuberculosis. Assay: immunoSEQ multiplex PCR; the TCRdb copy retains only in-frame clones and omits some. This sample has tens of thousands of clones, with about 85% found just once. Sample time point: new active TB diagnosis, blood taken before or within 7 days of starting treatment. Sequenced here: PBMCs, sampled at tuberculosis diagnosis. The receptors shown here come from an adult with tuberculosis.

The chain has TRBV15 and TRBJ1-2; D perhaps matches TRBD1 (5 bases). Trimming took 1 base from V and 6 from J, leaving 15 bases between them. The CDR3 runs to 15 residues. CDR1 is LNHNV and CDR2 is YYDKDF in the germline V gene (reference sequence). The CDR3 loop is CATSRVDWQGHGYTF. DNA for the CDR3: TGTGCCACCAGCAGAGTGGATTGGCAGGGCCATGGCTACACCTTC.

The chain uses TRBV7-2 and TRBJ2-1, with 8 bases fitting TRBD2. V lost 5 bases, J lost 7 bases, and 13 bases stayed unmatched. CDR3 length: 16 residues. The V gene's germline CDR1 is SGHTA and CDR2 FQGNSA. DNA of the CDR3: TGTGCCAGCAGCCCTAGAGGCCTCAGCGGGGGAAATGAGCAGTTCTTC. Its translation is CASSPRGLSGGNEQFF.

The chain combines TRBV7-9 with TRBJ1-2; D unresolved. CDR3 length: 13 amino acids. V dropped 2 bases and J dropped 2 bases, with 6 bases sitting between them. The germline V gene encodes CDR1 SEHNR and CDR2 FQNEAQ (reference sequence). CDR3 loop: CASSLLENYGYTF. CDR3 in DNA: TGTGCCAGCAGCTTACTAGAGAACTATGGCTACACCTTC. The variable domain in full, with the rest retrieved from reference TRBV7-9 and TRBJ1-2, is DTGVSQNPRHKITKRGQNVTFRCDPISEHNRLYWYRQTLGQGPEFLTYFQNEAQLEKSRLLSDRFSAERPKGSFSTLEIQRTEQGDSAMYLCASSLLENYGYTFGSGTRLTVV.

This chain uses TRBV9 with TRBJ2-7; possibly TRBD1 for D (6 bases). V gave up 7 bases and J gave up 4 bases, with 12 bases separating them. The CDR3 consists of 12 residues. The V gene's germline CDR1 is SGDLS and CDR2 YYNGEE. CDR3 sequence reads: CASGTRSYEQYF. The CDR3 DNA follows: TGTGCCAGCGGGACACGGTCTTACGAGCAGTACTTC.

The chain uses TRBV14 and TRBJ2-1, with 8 bases aligning to TRBD2. The CDR3 is 17 residues long. Germline V gene sequence: CDR1 SGHDN, CDR2 FVKESK. The J segment lost 2 bases and the V segment lost 0 bases, leaving 6 bases of the junction unmatched. The CDR3: CASSQDGYSGAYNEQFF. The CDR3 DNA is TGTGCCAGCAGCCAAGATGGTTATAGCGGGGCCTACAATGAGCAGTTCTTC.

The chain joins TRBV6-1 to TRBJ2-3, with 10 bases that match TRBD1. Germline V gene data show CDR1 as MNHNS and CDR2 as SASEGT. Trimming took 7 bases from V and 3 from J; bases not matched to a gene: 4. This CDR3 is built from 14 residues. The CDR3 DNA is TGTGCCAGCAAGAAGGGACAGGGGACAGATACGCAGTATTTT. Its protein is CASKKGQGTDTQYF.

The rearrangement joins TRBV30 to TRBJ2-7; TRBD1 might be the D (6 bases). V shed 6 bases and J shed 3 bases, with 9 bases lying between them. The V gene's germline CDR1 is GTSNPN and CDR2 SVGIG (reference sequence). This CDR3 has 11 residues. The CDR3 DNA reads as TGTGCCTGCAGGGGAGACTACGAGCAGTACTTC. Translation gives CACRGDYEQYF.

The J gene is TRBJ2-7, the V gene TRBV29-1, with 14 bases fitting TRBD2. CDR1 and CDR2 from the germline V gene are SQVTM and ANQGSEA. The length of the CDR3 is 14 residues. V lost 6 bases, J lost 2 bases, and 3 bases stayed unmatched. This CDR3 is CSVPTSGGAYEQYF. For the CDR3, the DNA is TGCAGCGTGCCGACTAGCGGGGGGGCCTACGAGCAGTACTTC.

The chain recombines TRBV7-9 with TRBJ2-3, with 8 bases matching TRBD2. Germline V gene lookup returns CDR1 SEHNR and CDR2 FQNEAQ (reference sequence). This CDR3 region has 15 residues. Germline trimming cut 2 bases from V and 5 bases from J; bases unmatched to any gene: 6. In nucleotides, the CDR3 is TGTGCCAGCAGCTTAACGGGGGGGCCGGGAGATACGCAGTATTTT. It is translated as CASSLTGGPGDTQYF.

CDR3 nucleotide sequence: TGTGCCAGTAGTTCCCGCCCCGCCCCGGACACCATATATTTT. Its protein product is CASSSRPAPDTIYF. The rearrangement uses TRBV19 and TRBJ1-3; D unresolved. V lost 5 bases and J lost 8, with 16 bases in between. Germline V CDR1 and CDR2: LNHDA, SQIVND (reference sequence). This CDR3 spans 14 amino acids.

This clone was counted a few times. The rearrangement joins TRBV7-3 to TRBJ2-7; 8 bases line up with TRBD2. V shed 2 bases and J 6 bases; nucleotides not matched to a gene: 3. Germline V lookup: CDR1 SGHTA, CDR2 FQGTGA. CDR3 length: 13 residues. This CDR3 is CASSLALAGEQYF. The CDR3 bases are TGTGCCAGCAGCTTAGCCCTAGCGGGCGAGCAGTACTTC.

The chain joins TRBV27 to TRBJ2-5, with 11 bases fitting TRBD1. The CDR3 has 15 residues. Germline V gene lookup returns CDR1 MNHEY and CDR2 SMNVEV (reference sequence). Germline trimming cut 4 bases from V and 5 bases from J; bases unmatched to any gene: 6. CDR3 loop: CASSSRTGGLETQYF. The DNA for the CDR3 is TGTGCCAGCAGTTCCCGGACAGGGGGCTTGGAGACCCAGTACTTC.

This clone was picked up a small number of times. J is TRBJ2-7 and V is TRBV28, with D perhaps matching TRBD1 (5 bases). Per the germline V gene, CDR1 is MDHEN and CDR2 is SYDVKM. V lost 6 bases, J lost 6 bases, and 9 bases lay in between. The CDR3 extends over 11 amino acids. The CDR3 region is CASRQGIEQYF. DNA of the CDR3: TGTGCCAGCAGGCAGGGAATCGAGCAGTACTTC.

The gene calls are TRBV11-2 and TRBJ2-7, with TRBD1 matching 8 bases. CDR3 size: 14 residues. With 5 bases clipped from V and 1 base from J, the junction kept 4 bases outside the gene matches. CDR1 and CDR2 (germline): SGHAT, FQNNGV. CDR3 sequence (DNA): TGTGCCAGCAGCGCCCGGACAGGGTCCTACGAGCAGTACTTC. It codes for CASSARTGSYEQYF.

This chain links TRBV19 with TRBJ2-1; D might be TRBD2 (5 bases). The CDR3 length is 14 residues. V was pared by 0 bases and J by 12 bases, with 15 bases between. Per germline, CDR1 LNHDA and CDR2 SQIVND (reference sequence). CDR3 bases: TGTGCCAGTAGTATAGATGCGGGCCTACCCGGGCAGTTCTTC. Its translation is CASSIDAGLPGQFF.

V gene TRBV5-4 combines with J gene TRBJ2-3; 13 positions match TRBD2. There are 18 residues in the CDR3. Germline loops: CDR1 SGHNT, CDR2 YYREEE (reference sequence). The junction had 7 bases not matched to a gene; V was cut back by 3 bases and J by 0 bases. The CDR3 protein is CASSSGTSGAISTDTQYF. The CDR3 DNA is TGTGCCAGCAGCTCGGGGACTAGCGGGGCAATCAGCACAGATACGCAGTATTTT. Full variable domain (rest looked up from reference TRBV5-4 and TRBJ2-3): ETGVTQSPTHLIKTRGQQVTLRCSSQSGHNTVSWYQQALGQGPQFIFQYYREEENGRGNFPPRFSGLQFPNYSSELNVNALELDDSALYLCASSSGTSGAISTDTQYFGPGTRLTVL.

This chain joins TRBV6-1 and TRBJ2-3; 10 bases line up with TRBD2. With V trimmed by 7 bases and J by 8 bases, 9 bases remained unmatched. Germline V lookup: CDR1 MNHNS, CDR2 SASEGT. The CDR3 totals 14 residues. DNA for the CDR3: TGTGCCAGCATTCAGAGACTAGCGGGTGGTACGCAGTATTTT. Translating gives CASIQRLAGGTQYF.

V is TRBV5-4 and J is TRBJ2-2; D call uncertain. Germline V gene sequence: CDR1 SGHNT, CDR2 YYREEE (reference sequence). The V gene lost 2 bases and the J gene lost 0 bases, with 11 bases spanning the gap. The CDR3 is 16 residues long. The CDR3 DNA reads as TGTGCCAGCAGCTTTATCGGTTCCGCGAACACCGGGGAGCTGTTTTTT. Translated: CASSFIGSANTGELFF.

The rearrangement links TRBV6-1 to TRBJ1-4; tentatively, D is TRBD1 (5 bases). CDR3 length: 15 amino acids. CDR1 and CDR2 from the germline V gene are MNHNS and SASEGT. The V and J ends lost 3 bases and 4 bases respectively, with 12 bases between them. CDR3 nucleotides: TGTGCCAGCAGTGACGAGTGGCAGGGTAATGAAAAACTGTTTTTT. This codes for CASSDEWQGNEKLFF.

The gene calls are TRBV6-5 and TRBJ1-2; D is unresolved. Deletions cut 5 bases from V and 8 bases from J, with 12 bases between. Germline V CDR1 and CDR2: MNHEY, SVGAGI. This CDR3 region has 12 residues. In DNA, the CDR3 is TGTGCCAGCAGTGATGGTGGAGAAGGCTACACCTTC. Protein: CASSDGGEGYTF.

This chain links TRBV6-6 with TRBJ2-7, with D unresolved. Germline assignment: CDR1 MNHNY and CDR2 SVGAGI (reference sequence). The V end lost 2 bases, the J end lost 0 bases, and 8 bases lay between the germline ends. This CDR3 has 14 amino acids. The CDR3 reads CASSYGAFSYEQYF. The CDR3 nucleotides read TGTGCCAGCAGTTACGGAGCATTCTCCTACGAGCAGTACTTC.

This clone was seen more than once but under ten times. The gene calls are TRBV30 and TRBJ2-2; a possible D gene is TRBD1 (5 bases). The CDR3 spans 14 residues. CDR1 is GTSNPN, CDR2 SVGIG, per germline (reference sequence). V shed 2 bases and J shed 1 base, with 8 bases lying between them. CDR3 sequence: CAWSRTKNTGELFF. The DNA of the CDR3 is TGTGCCTGGAGTCGGACAAAGAACACCGGGGAGCTGTTTTTT.

The chain employs TRBV7-7 and TRBJ2-2, with TRBD1 matching 8 bases. Trimming cost V 5 bases and J 2 bases; bases outside gene matches: 7. Germline V CDR1 and CDR2: SSHAT, FNYEAQ (reference sequence). The CDR3 has 16 amino acids. The CDR3 loop reads CASSPRDRQNTGELFF. For the CDR3, the DNA is TGTGCCAGCAGCCCACGGGACAGGCAAAACACCGGGGAGCTGTTTTTT.

This chain connects TRBV11-3 to TRBJ2-1; no firm D call. The CDR3 consists of 15 residues. V shed 0 bases and J shed 3 bases, with 9 bases lying between them. Germline CDR1 SGHNT, CDR2 YENEEA. CDR3 in amino acids: CASSLEGSLYNEQFF. CDR3 sequence (DNA): TGTGCCAGCAGCTTAGAGGGCAGCCTCTACAATGAGCAGTTCTTC.

The chain has TRBV19 and TRBJ1-1; D is uncertain. Trimming removed 2 bases from V and 3 bases from J, with 10 bases in between. The CDR3 covers 14 residues. Germline V gives CDR1 LNHDA, CDR2 SQIVND (reference sequence). The chain's CDR3 is CASSILQEDTEAFF. DNA of the CDR3: TGTGCCAGTAGTATACTCCAGGAGGACACTGAAGCTTTCTTT.

Only one count was recorded for this clone. The chain is built from TRBV28 and TRBJ1-2; no firm D call. Per the germline V gene, CDR1 is MDHEN and CDR2 is SYDVKM. Trimming removed 5 bases at V and 4 bases at J, with 14 bases between. This CDR3 has 14 residues. CDR3 loop: CASSLPTAPYGYTF. The DNA for the CDR3 is TGTGCCAGCAGTCTCCCCACAGCCCCCTATGGCTACACCTTC.

This rearrangement joins TRBV5-1 to TRBJ2-3, with D uncertain. The V end lost 0 bases, the J end lost 4 bases, and 6 bases lay between the germline ends. This CDR3 contains 13 residues. CDR1 is SGHRS, CDR2 YFSETQ, per germline. CDR3 sequence (DNA): TGCGCCAGCAGCTTGGAACTCGCAGATACGCAGTATTTT. It translates to CASSLELADTQYF.

This chain uses TRBV11-2 with TRBJ2-4, with D tentatively TRBD1 (5 bases). V was clipped by 0 bases and J by 1 base, with 13 bases between them. The CDR3 is 17 amino acids. CDR1 is SGHAT, CDR2 FQNNGV, per germline. The CDR3 region has the DNA TGTGCCAGCAGCTTAGATCAAAAGGGGATGGCCAAAAACATTCAGTACTTC. This sequence encodes CASSLDQKGMAKNIQYF.

The chain combines TRBV15 with TRBJ2-5; 9 positions agree with TRBD2. The CDR3 is 16 residues long. Germline CDR1 reads LNHNV; CDR2 reads YYDKDF (reference sequence). The ends lost 1 base at V and 2 bases at J; junction bases unmatched: 5. The CDR3, as DNA: TGTGCCACCAGCAGAGGGGGTAGCGGGAGACAAGAGACCCAGTACTTC. It yields the protein CATSRGGSGRQETQYF.

Only one count was recorded for this clone. The CDR3 nucleotides read TGTGCCAGCAGCTCGGCAGGCGCGGGGATGGGGCAGCCCCAGCATTTT. Protein sequence: CASSSAGAGMGQPQHF. The chain carries TRBV7-9 and TRBJ1-5; unclear D gene. This CDR3 has 16 amino acids. CDR1 is SEHNR and CDR2 is FQNEAQ in the germline V gene (reference sequence). Trimming shortened V by 4 bases and J by 7 bases, and 20 bases separated the two germline ends.